The rows below give T cell receptor beta chains drawn from one sample of a study of T cells after somatic rescue of genetic block. TCRdb keeps only in-frame clones here, not all; method: immunoSEQ multiplex PCR. The table records approximately 70,000 clones, approximately 91% of them present only once. Sequencing used peripheral blood mononuclear cells (PBMCs). These receptors came from a man between 25 and 39 years old. The CDR3 runs from the conserved cysteine through the conserved F or W. D genes are given only for firm matches. Where a row states a size, it is once, few, many or the class of an expanded clone; other rows omit it.

CDR3aa: CASSPGGLAGAYEQYF
CDR3nt: TGCGCCAGCAGCCCCGGTGGGCTAGCGGGAGCCTACGAGCAGTACTTC
v_gene: TRBV4-1
d_gene: TRBD2
abundance: NA
j_gene: TRBJ2-7

CDR3aa: CASSFTGGYYEQYF
CDR3nt: TGTGCCAGTAGTTTTACAGGGGGCTATTACGAGCAGTACTTC
v_gene: TRBV19
d_gene: TRBD1
abundance: NA
j_gene: TRBJ2-7

CDR3aa: CASSPYGAGGSGANVLTF
CDR3nt: TGTGCCAGCAGCCCCTACGGGGCAGGCGGCTCTGGGGCCAACGTCCTGACTTTC
v_gene: TRBV7-2
d_gene: NA
abundance: NA
j_gene: TRBJ2-6

CDR3aa: CASSIDSLNTEAFF
CDR3nt: TGTGCCAGTAGTATAGACAGTTTGAACACTGAAGCTTTCTTT
v_gene: TRBV19
d_gene: NA
abundance: NA
j_gene: TRBJ1-1

CDR3aa: CATSRPTGANSPLHF
CDR3nt: TGTGCCACCAGCAGACCGACAGGGGCTAATTCACCCCTCCACTTT
v_gene: TRBV15
d_gene: TRBD1
abundance: NA
j_gene: TRBJ1-6

CDR3aa: CASRRVGGDKNIQYF
CDR3nt: TGTGCCAGCAGGAGGGTTGGGGGTGACAAAAACATTCAGTACTTC
v_gene: TRBV11-2
d_gene: NA
abundance: NA
j_gene: TRBJ2-4

CDR3aa: CASSLNPPPGELFF
CDR3nt: TGCGCCAGCAGCTTGAATCCCCCTCCCGGGGAGCTGTTTTTT
v_gene: TRBV5-1
d_gene: NA
abundance: NA
j_gene: TRBJ2-2

CDR3aa: CASSQTGTGIHEQFF
CDR3nt: TGTGCCAGCAGCCAAACCGGGACAGGGATCCATGAGCAGTTCTTC
v_gene: TRBV4-2
d_gene: TRBD1
abundance: NA
j_gene: TRBJ2-1

CDR3aa: CASSQARGGSGVVTQYF
CDR3nt: TGTGCCAGCAGCCAAGCCCGCGGGGGGTCGGGGGTGGTGACCCAGTACTTC
v_gene: TRBV4-2
d_gene: TRBD2
abundance: NA
j_gene: TRBJ2-5

CDR3aa: CASSTGTQNEKLFF
CDR3nt: TGCGCCAGCAGCACCGGGACACAAAATGAAAAACTGTTTTTT
v_gene: TRBV5-1
d_gene: NA
abundance: NA
j_gene: TRBJ1-4

CDR3aa: CASSLGGQGYEQYF
CDR3nt: TGTGCCAGCAGTTTAGGGGGACAGGGCTACGAGCAGTACTTC
v_gene: TRBV27
d_gene: TRBD1
abundance: NA
j_gene: TRBJ2-7

CDR3aa: CASTLIGGTGQETQYF
CDR3nt: TGTGCCAGCACCCTTATAGGGGGGACAGGGCAGGAGACCCAGTACTTC
v_gene: TRBV27
d_gene: TRBD1
abundance: NA
j_gene: TRBJ2-5

CDR3aa: CASSLLELGRENTGELFF
CDR3nt: TGTGCCAGCTCCCTACTAGAACTAGGGCGGGAGAACACCGGGGAGCTGTTTTTT
v_gene: TRBV5-4
d_gene: NA
abundance: NA
j_gene: TRBJ2-2

CDR3aa: CASSPQRTLSPEAFF
CDR3nt: TGTGCCAGCAGTCCACAGAGGACCTTGAGCCCTGAAGCTTTCTTT
v_gene: TRBV28
d_gene: NA
abundance: NA
j_gene: TRBJ1-1

CDR3aa: CASSDFGKYNEQFF
CDR3nt: TGCGCCAGCAGTGACTTCGGGAAATACAATGAGCAGTTCTTC
v_gene: TRBV10-2
d_gene: NA
abundance: NA
j_gene: TRBJ2-1

CDR3aa: CASSPGTATNYGYTF
CDR3nt: TGTGCCAGCAGCCCTGGGACAGCTACTAACTATGGCTACACCTTC
v_gene: TRBV7-6
d_gene: TRBD1
abundance: NA
j_gene: TRBJ1-2

CDR3aa: CASRKTGLNYGYTF
CDR3nt: TGTGCCAGCAGGAAGACAGGATTAAACTATGGCTACACCTTC
v_gene: TRBV6-5
d_gene: NA
abundance: NA
j_gene: TRBJ1-2

CDR3aa: CASSQTANYGYTF
CDR3nt: TGTGCCAGCTCACAGACTGCTAACTATGGCTACACCTTC
v_gene: TRBV18
d_gene: NA
abundance: once
j_gene: TRBJ1-2

CDR3aa: CASSPVGEGNTDTQYF
CDR3nt: TGTGCCAGCTCCCCGGTGGGGGAAGGGAACACAGATACGCAGTATTTT
v_gene: TRBV19
d_gene: NA
abundance: NA
j_gene: TRBJ2-3

CDR3aa: CASSLGWTEAFF
CDR3nt: TGTGCCAGCAGCTTAGGGTGGACTGAAGCTTTCTTT
v_gene: TRBV11-2
d_gene: NA
abundance: NA
j_gene: TRBJ1-1

CDR3aa: CASSLYGYGQGSYEQYF
CDR3nt: TGTGCCAGCAGCTTGTATGGATACGGACAGGGATCCTACGAGCAGTACTTC
v_gene: TRBV5-5
d_gene: TRBD1
abundance: NA
j_gene: TRBJ2-7

CDR3aa: CASSYTEGAKTF
CDR3nt: TGTGCCAGCAGCTACACCGAGGGGGCGAAAACCTTC
v_gene: TRBV7-9
d_gene: TRBD1
abundance: NA
j_gene: TRBJ1-2

CDR3aa: CASSRGGSSSYEQYF
CDR3nt: TGTGCCAGCAGCCGCGGGGGGAGCAGCTCCTACGAGCAGTACTTC
v_gene: TRBV5-4
d_gene: TRBD2
abundance: NA
j_gene: TRBJ2-7

CDR3aa: CASSLDGGTGELFF
CDR3nt: TGTGCCAGCAGCTTAGACGGGGGCACCGGGGAGCTGTTTTTT
v_gene: TRBV7-2
d_gene: NA
abundance: NA
j_gene: TRBJ2-2

CDR3aa: CASSFRDYNEKLFF
CDR3nt: TGCGCCAGCAGCTTTAGGGACTATAATGAAAAACTGTTTTTT
v_gene: TRBV5-1
d_gene: NA
abundance: NA
j_gene: TRBJ1-4

CDR3aa: CASMRQALSGNTIYF
CDR3nt: TGTGCCAGCATGAGACAGGCCCTCTCTGGAAACACCATATATTTT
v_gene: TRBV6-1
d_gene: NA
abundance: NA
j_gene: TRBJ1-3

CDR3aa: CASSQSGQGRIYEQYF
CDR3nt: TGTGCCAGCAGCCAATCAGGACAGGGTCGGATCTACGAGCAGTACTTC
v_gene: TRBV11-3
d_gene: TRBD1
abundance: NA
j_gene: TRBJ2-7

CDR3aa: CASSEPGQGARLSGYTF
CDR3nt: TGCGCCAGCAGTGAGCCGGGACAGGGGGCGAGATTGAGTGGCTACACCTTC
v_gene: TRBV10-2
d_gene: TRBD1
abundance: NA
j_gene: TRBJ1-2